These T cell receptor beta chains were read from a single sample in a study of beta chain features in type 1 diabetes. Sequencing was performed with immunoSEQ multiplex PCR; in TCRdb, only in-frame clones are kept and a portion is missing. The sample holds about 930,000 clones, roughly 17% seen once. Material for sequencing was naive CD4+ T cells from blood. The receptors were sampled from a woman aged 18-30 years in good health. Both conserved end residues are part of each CDR3. D genes are given only for firm matches. Some rows have no size entry. The others give once, few or many, or a class for an expanded clone.

TRBV6-5,TRBJ2-7,NA,NA,CASSYRGQDYEQYF,TGTGCCAGCAGTTATAGGGGTCAGGACTACGAGCAGTACTTC
TRBV7-9,TRBJ1-5,NA,NA,CASSPAGGGYQPQHF,TGTGCCAGCAGTCCCGCGGGGGGTGGATATCAGCCCCAGCATTTT
TRBV4-3,TRBJ2-2,NA,few,CASSQVSGYTGELFF,TGCGCCAGCAGCCAAGTCTCAGGGTACACCGGGGAGCTGTTTTTT
TRBV5-1,TRBJ1-1,NA,NA,CASSPIVQGLEAFF,TGCGCCAGCAGCCCCATTGTACAGGGCCTAGAAGCTTTCTTT
TRBV6-5,TRBJ2-7,NA,NA,CASSYAAGQQYEQYF,TGTGCCAGCAGTTACGCCGCAGGACAGCAATACGAGCAGTACTTC
TRBV29-1,TRBJ2-5,TRBD2,few,CSVHLIGLAAVQETQYF,TGCAGCGTTCACCTAATAGGACTAGCAGCCGTCCAAGAGACCCAGTACTTC
TRBV5-1,TRBJ2-5,NA,once,CASSAKGLETQYF,TGCGCCAGCAGCGCAAAGGGGTTGGAGACCCAGTACTTC
TRBV4-3,TRBJ2-1,TRBD1,NA,CASRRGTGSSYNEQFF,TGCGCCAGCAGAAGGGGGACAGGGAGCTCCTACAATGAGCAGTTCTTC
TRBV2,TRBJ2-4,NA,few,CAATRSSRLAKNIQYF,TGTGCCGCCACCAGGTCCTCGAGGTTAGCCAAAAACATTCAGTACTTC
TRBV21-1,TRBJ2-7,NA,NA,CASSKSVEETEQYF,TGTGCCAGCAGCAAATCGGTTGAAGAGACCGAGCAGTACTTC
TRBV5-4,TRBJ2-1,NA,few,CASSFGSGSYNEQFF,TGTGCCAGCAGCTTCGGCAGCGGGTCCTACAATGAGCAGTTCTTC
TRBV4-2,TRBJ2-3,TRBD2,NA,CASSQDGLAGGPDTQYF,TGTGCCAGCAGCCAGGACGGACTAGCGGGAGGCCCAGATACGCAGTATTTT
TRBV7-9,TRBJ2-7,TRBD1,NA,CASSPLAGKGQGEQYF,TGTGCCAGCAGCCCTCTGGCTGGGAAAGGACAGGGCGAGCAGTACTTC
TRBV5-6,TRBJ1-2,NA,NA,CASSPPGRGRDNYGYTF,TGTGCCAGCAGCCCCCCGGGCAGGGGTAGGGATAACTATGGCTACACCTTC
TRBV6-5,TRBJ1-2,TRBD1,few,CASSYSYRGGYGYTF,TGTGCCAGCAGTTACTCGTACAGGGGAGGCTATGGCTACACCTTC
TRBV6-6,TRBJ2-1,TRBD2,NA,CASSRTSDEQFF,TGTGCCAGCAGCAGGACTAGTGATGAGCAGTTCTTC
TRBV5-6,TRBJ2-5,TRBD2,few,CASSLGTSGGRWETQYF,TGTGCCAGCAGCTTGGGGACTAGCGGGGGACGGTGGGAGACCCAGTACTTC
TRBV11-2,TRBJ2-7,NA,few,CASSLAMLEQYF,TGTGCCAGCAGCTTAGCTATGTTAGAGCAGTACTTC
TRBV9,TRBJ2-2,TRBD1,NA,CASSVEDRVTGELFF,TGTGCCAGCAGCGTAGAGGACAGGGTCACCGGGGAGCTGTTTTTT
TRBV15,TRBJ1-2,NA,few,CATSRVVGGGYGYTF,TGTGCCACCAGCAGAGTGGTCGGGGGAGGCTATGGCTACACCTTC
TRBV14,TRBJ2-1,NA,NA,CASSQRRGTYNEQFF,TGTGCCAGCAGCCAACGGAGAGGGACCTACAATGAGCAGTTCTTC
TRBV5-1,TRBJ1-2,NA,NA,CASSRSRLYGYTF,TGCGCCAGCAGCCGGAGCCGCCTCTATGGCTACACCTTC
TRBV5-1,TRBJ1-2,NA,NA,CASSLAGGQDYGYTF,TGCGCCAGCAGCTTGGCTGGGGGGCAGGACTATGGCTACACCTTC
TRBV7-8,TRBJ2-1,NA,NA,CASTWARGYNEQFF,TGTGCCAGCACTTGGGCCAGAGGTTACAATGAGCAGTTCTTC
TRBV5-1,TRBJ2-6,NA,NA,CASSLGHSGANVLTF,TGCGCCAGCAGCTTGGGACACTCTGGGGCCAACGTCCTGACTTTC
TRBV7-2,TRBJ2-5,NA,few,CASSLTGSQETQYF,TGTGCCAGCAGCTTGACGGGAAGCCAAGAGACCCAGTACTTC
TRBV5-6,TRBJ2-5,NA,few,CASSLDRSGVETQYF,TGTGCCAGCAGCTTGGATCGGTCCGGGGTAGAGACCCAGTACTTC
TRBV28,TRBJ2-7,TRBD1,NA,CASSRRGSGTGPYEQYF,TGTGCCAGCAGTCGAAGAGGCTCCGGGACAGGGCCATACGAGCAGTACTTC
TRBV7-2,TRBJ2-2,NA,once,CASSLLPAGFGELFF,TGTGCCAGCAGCCTACTCCCAGCGGGTTTCGGGGAGCTGTTTTTT
TRBV10-3,TRBJ2-7,NA,NA,CAISPGQEGYEQYF,TGTGCCATCAGCCCCGGACAGGAGGGCTACGAGCAGTACTTC
TRBV18,TRBJ2-5,TRBD1,NA,CASTLDRGLETQYF,TGTGCCAGCACCTTGGACAGGGGGCTTGAGACCCAGTACTTC
TRBV4-2,TRBJ2-2,TRBD2,NA,CASSQDLRGLAGVTGELFF,TGTGCCAGCAGCCAAGATCTCCGGGGACTAGCGGGAGTAACCGGGGAGCTGTTTTTT
TRBV6-5,TRBJ2-2,NA,NA,CASRKTALNTGELFF,TGTGCCAGCAGAAAGACAGCGCTGAACACCGGGGAGCTGTTTTTT
TRBV7-8,TRBJ2-1,TRBD1,NA,CASSLLGQGSLSYNEQFF,TGTGCCAGCAGCTTATTAGGACAGGGAAGTCTCTCCTACAATGAGCAGTTCTTC
TRBV28,TRBJ2-3,TRBD2,NA,CASFVSGSPDTQYF,TGTGCCTCTTTTGTTAGCGGGAGCCCAGATACGCAGTATTTT
TRBV5-1,TRBJ2-7,TRBD1,few,CASSPGTVIGYEQYF,TGCGCCAGCAGCCCCGGGACAGTGATCGGGTACGAGCAGTACTTC
TRBV5-6,TRBJ2-1,NA,NA,CASRTTFTGTNNEQFF,TGTGCCAGCAGGACGACATTCACCGGGACCAACAATGAGCAGTTCTTC
TRBV18,TRBJ2-7,TRBD2,few,CASSPNLAGGRQESYEQYF,TGTGCCAGCTCACCTAACCTAGCGGGAGGGCGTCAAGAGTCCTACGAGCAGTACTTC
TRBV6-5,TRBJ2-1,NA,NA,CASSLLAPDYNEQFF,TGTGCCAGCAGTCTACTAGCTCCGGACTACAATGAGCAGTTCTTC
TRBV10-3,TRBJ2-2,NA,NA,CAIRTGFEELFF,TGTGCCATCAGGACAGGTTTTGAGGAGCTGTTTTTT